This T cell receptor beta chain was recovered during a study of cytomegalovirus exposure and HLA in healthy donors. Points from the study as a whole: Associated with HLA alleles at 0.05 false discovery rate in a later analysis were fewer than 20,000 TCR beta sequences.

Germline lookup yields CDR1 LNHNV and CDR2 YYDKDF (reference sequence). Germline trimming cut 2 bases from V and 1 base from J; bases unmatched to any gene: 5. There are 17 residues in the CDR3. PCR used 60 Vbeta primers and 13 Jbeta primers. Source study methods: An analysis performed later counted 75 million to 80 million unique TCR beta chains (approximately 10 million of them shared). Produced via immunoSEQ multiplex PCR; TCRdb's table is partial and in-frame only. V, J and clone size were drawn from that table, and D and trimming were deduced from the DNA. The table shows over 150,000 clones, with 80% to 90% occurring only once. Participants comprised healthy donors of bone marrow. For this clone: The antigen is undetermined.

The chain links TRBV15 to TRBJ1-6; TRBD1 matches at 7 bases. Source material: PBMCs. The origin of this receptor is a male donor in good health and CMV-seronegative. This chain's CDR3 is CATSRNTGASYNSPLHF. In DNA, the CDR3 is TGTGCCACCAGCAGAAATACAGGGGCGTCCTATAATTCACCCCTCCACTTT. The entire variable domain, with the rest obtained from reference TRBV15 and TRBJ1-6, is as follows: DAMVIQNPRYQVTQFGKPVTLSCSQTLNHNVMYWYQQKSSQAPKLLFHYYDKDFNNEADTPDNFQSRRPNTSFCFLDIRSPGLGDTAMYLCATSRNTGASYNSPLHFGNGTRLTVT.